These 25 T cell receptor beta chains were all obtained from the same sample, sequenced in a study of Ad26.COV2.S vaccination and SARS-CoV-2 variants. Treatment reported: over 15 received Ad26.COV2.S at low or high dose, single or two shots; 5 received placebo; per-sample allocation not given. The investigators took samples on day 63 after the first vaccine or placebo injection. The protocol was immunoSEQ multiplex PCR, while the TCRdb copy is restricted to in-frame clones and leaves out a portion. Among about 480,000 clones, roughly 85% were seen once, and the ten largest hold around 13%. The sample consisted of peripheral blood, taken in a trial of Ad26.COV2.S vaccine versus placebo. The receptors here all came from a person aged 18-60 years who received the Ad26.COV2.S COVID-19 vaccine or a placebo.

The V and J genes are TRBV4-3 and TRBJ2-1; the D is unclear. The CDR3 loop spans 12 amino acids. Germline CDR1 is LGHNA and CDR2 is YSLEER. V lost 0 bases and J lost 9, with 6 bases in between. DNA for the CDR3: TGCGCCAGCAGCCAAGACGTCGGTGAGCAGTTCTTC. Translating it yields CASSQDVGEQFF.

V is TRBV29-1 and J is TRBJ2-1; D is perhaps TRBD1 or TRBD2 (5 bases each). The CDR3 is made up of 17 amino acids. Germline assignment: CDR1 SQVTM and CDR2 ANQGSEA. With 4 bases removed from V and 5 bases from J, the gap between germline ends came to 24 bases. CDR3 sequence (DNA): TGCAGCGTTGCCACCCTGAGAATAAGTCTGGGGGACAATGAGCAGTTCTTC. Protein product: CSVATLRISLGDNEQFF.

This chain joins TRBV24-1 and TRBJ2-1; D perhaps matches TRBD1 (5 bases). CDR3 length: 20 amino acids. Trimming shortened V by 4 bases and J by 5 bases, and 29 bases separated the two germline ends. Germline V gives CDR1 KGHDR, CDR2 SFDVKD. This CDR3 is CATSEVGSARGGLGDNEQFF. The CDR3 DNA follows: TGTGCCACCAGTGAGGTCGGATCGGCTAGAGGTGGTTTAGGGGACAATGAGCAGTTCTTC.

The chain joins TRBV4-3 to TRBJ2-1; D is unclear. V was cut by 4 bases and J by 6 bases, with 10 bases left in between. Per germline, CDR1 LGHNA and CDR2 YSLEER. The CDR3 length is 13 residues. The CDR3 DNA is TGCGCCAGCAGCCCTCCAGGTGGCAATGAGCAGTTCTTC. Amino acid sequence: CASSPPGGNEQFF.

The chain is built from TRBV29-1 and TRBJ2-7, with 9 bases lining up with TRBD1. The CDR3 totals 11 residues. The ends lost 6 bases at V and 5 bases at J; junction bases unmatched: 2. CDR1 and CDR2 (germline): SQVTM, ANQGSEA. CDR3 region: CSVGQGDEQYF. The CDR3 DNA follows: TGCAGCGTGGGACAGGGAGACGAGCAGTACTTC.

The V and J genes are TRBV5-1 and TRBJ2-1; 8 bases line up with TRBD2. Germline V CDR1 and CDR2: SGHRS, YFSETQ. Trimming at V came to 2 bases and at J to 9 bases, leaving 10 bases not matched to a gene. The CDR3 totals 15 residues. As DNA, the CDR3 is TGCGCCAGCAGCTTCACAAGCGGGAGTGTTGGTGAGCAGTTCTTC. Protein sequence: CASSFTSGSVGEQFF.

This clone was counted a few times. The rearrangement joins TRBV30 to TRBJ1-2; unclear D gene. Germline CDR1 GTSNPN, CDR2 SVGIG (reference sequence). This CDR3 region has 15 residues. V was shortened by 0 bases and J by 8 bases, with 19 bases between the two germline ends. CDR3: CAWSVGRHGVGGYTF. CDR3 coding DNA: TGTGCCTGGAGTGTAGGACGCCACGGGGTTGGAGGCTACACCTTC.

In nucleotides, the CDR3 is TGTGCCAGCAGCGGGTGGACAGGGTACACAGATACGCAGTATTTT. Amino acid sequence: CASSGWTGYTDTQYF. The gene calls are TRBV7-2 and TRBJ2-3; 8 nucleotides match TRBD1. This CDR3 region has 15 residues. Per the germline V gene, CDR1 is SGHTA and CDR2 is FQGNSA. Trimming at V came to 5 bases and at J to 2 bases, leaving 6 bases not matched to a gene.

Only one count was recorded for this clone. The chain employs TRBV7-2 and TRBJ1-1; D gene unclear. The germline V gene has CDR1 SGHTA and CDR2 FQGNSA. V was shortened by 2 bases and J by 6 bases, with 10 bases between the two germline ends. The CDR3 is 13 residues long. CDR3 residues: CASSLSGKAEAFF. In DNA form, the CDR3 reads TGTGCCAGCAGCTTATCCGGTAAGGCTGAAGCTTTCTTT.

This clone was observed many times. The rearrangement joins TRBV9 to TRBJ2-1; 11 nucleotides align to TRBD2. The CDR3 runs to 15 residues. Trimming at V came to 4 bases and at J to 9 bases, leaving 9 bases not matched to a gene. The germline V gene has CDR1 SGDLS and CDR2 YYNGEE. The DNA of the CDR3 is TGTGCCAGCAGCAGTAGCGGGAGGGCCTTCGGTGAGCAGTTCTTC. Encoded protein: CASSSSGRAFGEQFF.

This clone was seen only once. Other DNA sequences in the sample encode the same CDR3. V is TRBV9 and J is TRBJ2-1, with D possibly matching TRBD2 (5 bases). The CDR3 runs 14 residues. Trimming shortened V by 4 bases and J by 3 bases, and 11 bases separated the two germline ends. Germline-derived CDR1 and CDR2 are SGDLS and YYNGEE. The CDR3: CASSRAEVYNEQFF. The CDR3 region has the DNA TGTGCCAGCAGCCGAGCGGAGGTCTACAATGAGCAGTTCTTC.

This clone occurred a few times. The chain combines TRBV28 with TRBJ1-4; the D is unclear. Germline lookup yields CDR1 MDHEN and CDR2 SYDVKM. This CDR3 has 12 amino acids. V lost 8 bases to trimming and J lost 4 bases, with 8 bases between them. In DNA, the CDR3 is TGTGCCAGCGGGTTGGTTAATGAAAAACTGTTTTTT. Amino acids: CASGLVNEKLFF.

The rearrangement uses TRBV24-1 and TRBJ1-2, with a tentative D call TRBD1 (5 bases). The CDR3 covers 11 residues. V was trimmed by 5 bases and J by 8 bases, leaving 8 bases between them. Germline CDR1 is KGHDR and CDR2 is SFDVKD. DNA of the CDR3: TGTGCCACCAGTGGCAGGGTCGGCTACACCTTC. This codes for CATSGRVGYTF.

The genes are TRBV6-6 and TRBJ1-4; D might be TRBD1 (6 bases). The CDR3 has 15 amino acids. CDR1 MNHNY and CDR2 SVGAGI come from the germline V gene (reference sequence). Trimming took off 4 bases at V and 7 bases at J, with 16 bases between the two ends. The CDR3 nucleotides are TGTGCCAGCAGTTCCAAGACAGGTGTAGGTGAAAAACTGTTTTTT. Translating gives CASSSKTGVGEKLFF.

The genes are TRBV7-8 and TRBJ2-3, with 7 bases matching TRBD2. The CDR3 spans 18 residues. Germline loops: CDR1 SGHVS, CDR2 FQNEAQ. The ends lost 3 bases at V and 0 bases at J; junction bases unmatched: 12. In nucleotides, the CDR3 is TGTGCCAGCAGCTTGGCCCTGGAATCGGGAGGTAGCACAGATACGCAGTATTTT. It is translated as CASSLALESGGSTDTQYF. Supplemented by reference TRBV7-8 and TRBJ2-3, the full variable domain reads GAGVSQSPRYKVAKRGQDVALRCDPISGHVSLFWYQQALGQGPEFLTYFQNEAQLDKSGLPSDRFFAERPEGSVSTLKIQRTQQEDSAVYLCASSLALESGGSTDTQYFGPGTRLTVL.

CDR3 nucleotides: TGTGCCAGCAGACGACAGGCTTTTTACCAAGAGACCCAGTACTTC. It is translated as CASRRQAFYQETQYF. V and J are TRBV19 and TRBJ2-5, with D perhaps matching TRBD1 (6 bases). The CDR3 length is 15 residues. V was trimmed by 9 bases and J by 0 bases, leaving 17 bases between them. Germline-derived CDR1 and CDR2 are LNHDA and SQIVND (reference sequence).

The CDR3 coding sequence is TGTGCCAGCAGCCCCTGGGCGGGACAGGGGAGGGGATATTATGGCTACACCTTC. Its translation: CASSPWAGQGRGYYGYTF. The chain uses TRBV3-1 (or the pseudogene TRBV3-2) and TRBJ1-2; 10 nucleotides agree with TRBD1. Germline assignment: CDR1 LGHDT and CDR2 YNNKEL (reference sequence). This CDR3 region has 18 residues. J gave up 5 bases and V 4 bases, and 16 bases lay outside the gene matches.

This clone was detected a few times. The chain joins TRBV20-1 to TRBJ2-7; D unclear. V was cut by 4 bases and J by 3 bases, with 7 bases left in between. The CDR3 extends over 11 amino acids. The V gene's germline CDR1 is DFQATT and CDR2 SNEGSKA (reference sequence). CDR3 amino acids: CSANDHYEQYF. The CDR3 region has the DNA TGCAGTGCTAATGACCACTACGAGCAGTACTTC.

The chain links TRBV13 to TRBJ2-1, with 9 bases aligning to TRBD1. The germline gives CDR1 PRHDT, CDR2 FYEKMQ (reference sequence). With 5 bases clipped from V and 5 bases from J, the junction kept 13 bases outside the gene matches. The CDR3 is 17 residues long. The CDR3 region is CASSRRTGTGFHNEQFF. DNA for the CDR3: TGTGCCAGCAGCCGCCGAACTGGGACAGGGTTTCACAATGAGCAGTTCTTC. Full variable domain (remainder filled in from reference TRBV13 and TRBJ2-1): AAGVIQSPRHLIKEKRETATLKCYPIPRHDTVYWYQQGPGQDPQFLISFYEKMQSDKGSIPDRFSAQQFSDYHSELNMSSLELGDSALYFCASSRRTGTGFHNEQFFGPGTRLTVL.

The rearrangement joins TRBV6-6 to TRBJ2-2; TRBD2 aligns across 12 bases. The V and J ends lost 5 bases and 2 bases, in that order; junction bases with no gene match: 3. The germline V gene encodes CDR1 MNHNY and CDR2 SVGAGI (reference sequence). This CDR3 is built from 16 residues. This chain's CDR3 is CASSRLAGANTGELFF. Here the CDR3 DNA reads TGTGCCAGCAGTCGACTAGCGGGAGCTAACACCGGGGAGCTGTTTTTT.

The chain combines TRBV6-2 or TRBV6-3 with TRBJ2-7; possibly TRBD1 or TRBD2 for D (5 bases each). Germline CDR1 reads MNHEY; CDR2 reads SVGEGT. The CDR3 contains 17 residues. Trimming took 5 bases from V and 0 from J, leaving 20 bases between them. The CDR3 DNA reads TGTGCCAGCAGTCCAACCCGCCGGGACCGAGTCTCCTACGAGCAGTACTTC. It is translated as CASSPTRRDRVSYEQYF.

The chain combines TRBV19 with TRBJ1-1; D may be TRBD1 (6 bases). Germline V gene data show CDR1 as LNHDA and CDR2 as SQIVND (reference sequence). This CDR3 spans 13 amino acids. Trimming pared 3 bases from V and 11 bases from J, leaving 16 bases between. The CDR3 region has the DNA TGTGCCAGTAGTATGGGAGGGGGAAGTAGGGCTTTCTTT. Amino acid sequence: CASSMGGGSRAFF.

The gene calls are TRBV12-3 or TRBV12-4 and TRBJ2-1, with TRBD2 as a possible D gene (6 bases). V shed 8 bases and J shed 11 bases, with 13 bases lying between them. CDR3 size: 11 residues. The CDR3 DNA reads TGTGCCAGCGGTAATAGCGGACAGCAGTTCTTC. This translates into CASGNSGQQFF.

The V gene is TRBV3-1 (or the pseudogene TRBV3-2), the J gene TRBJ2-5; D remains ambiguous. The CDR3 covers 13 residues. CDR1 and CDR2 (germline): LGHDT, YNNKEL (reference sequence). The V end lost 3 bases, the J end lost 5 bases, and 10 bases lay between the germline ends. The CDR3 is CASSHGPRETQYF. The CDR3 bases are TGTGCCAGCAGCCATGGGCCCCGGGAGACCCAGTACTTC.

The chain is built from TRBV3-1 (or the pseudogene TRBV3-2) and TRBJ1-5; D is ambiguous. With 0 bases removed from V and 2 bases from J, the gap between germline ends came to 14 bases. Germline lookup yields CDR1 LGHDT and CDR2 YNNKEL (reference sequence). This CDR3 has 17 residues. CDR3 nucleotide sequence: TGTGCCAGCAGCCAAGAGACCGGCAGCTCCCGCAATCAGCCCCAGCATTTT. Translated, it gives CASSQETGSSRNQPQHF.